The 4 T cell receptor beta chains listed next were all sequenced from one sample in a study of OX40 agonist ivuxolimab in advanced cancers. Using immunoSEQ multiplex PCR, the repertoire was profiled, and TCRdb retains in-frame clones only, with some absent. The sample has fewer than 55,000 clones, 80% to 90% seen once. This specimen consisted of CD4+ or CD8+ T cells sorted from blood, obtained in a trial of the OX40 agonist ivuxolimab. These receptors originate from an adult with an advanced solid tumor such as melanoma, head and neck, liver or kidney cancer.

The rearrangement uses TRBV5-1 and TRBJ2-7, with D unclear. Germline V gene sequence: CDR1 SGHRS, CDR2 YFSETQ. This CDR3 region has 11 residues. With 6 bases removed from V and 5 bases from J, the gap between germline ends came to 9 bases. The CDR3 DNA follows: TGCGCCAGCAAGTTGGGCAACGAGCAGTACTTC. This gives the protein CASKLGNEQYF.

The chain recombines TRBV11-3 with TRBJ1-1; 12 bases are a match to TRBD1. The CDR3 is 15 residues long. The V gene's germline CDR1 is SGHNT and CDR2 YENEEA. V dropped 5 bases and J dropped 11; count of bases not matched to a gene: 12. For the CDR3, the DNA is TGTGCCAGCAGCGGACGGGACAGGGGGCGCAGGCTGGCTTTCTTT. This sequence encodes CASSGRDRGRRLAFF.

This chain joins TRBV5-4 and TRBJ1-2, with 9 bases lining up with TRBD1. From germline, CDR1 is SGHNT and CDR2 YYREEE (reference sequence). CDR3 length: 15 amino acids. V trimming: 3 bases; J trimming: 1 base; junction bases outside the gene matches: 4. CDR3 loop: CASSSLGQGNYGYTF. In nucleotides, the CDR3 is TGTGCCAGCAGCTCCTTGGGACAGGGTAACTATGGCTACACCTTC.

The chain joins TRBV6-1 to TRBJ1-5; D remains unclear. This CDR3 is 12 amino acids long. CDR1 is MNHNS, CDR2 SASEGT, per germline. V was shortened by 6 bases and J by 7 bases, with 10 bases between the two germline ends. The CDR3 sequence: CASRYGEQPQHF. CDR3 sequence (DNA): TGTGCCAGCAGGTACGGGGAACAGCCCCAGCATTTT.